This TCR beta chain was sequenced in a study of CD4 T cells in relation to SARS-CoV-2 and coronaviruses. At the level of the study: Convalescent patients were fewer than ten males and a few females; two were Hispanic.

Naive or memory CD4+ cells were cultured 1:1 with T cell-depleted PBMCs plus CEF. Points on this clone: What it binds is unknown.

CDR1 LGHDT and CDR2 YNNKEL come from the germline V gene (reference sequence). Trimming left V 11 bases short and J 8 bases short, with 19 bases between. CDR3 size: 13 residues. CEF-cultured naive and memory CD4+ T cell DNA got survey-level sequencing. TCRdb keeps only in-frame clones here, not all; method: immunoSEQ multiplex PCR. The table includes about 36,000 clones, approximately 80% detected once. The source material was memory CD4+ T cells from PBMCs, cultured in vitro. This chain links TRBV3-1 (or the pseudogene TRBV3-2) with TRBJ2-1; unclear D gene. This receptor was identified in an adult with COVID-19. In DNA, the CDR3 is TGTGCCGTTGCCCGGTCTTGGGTCGATGAGCAGTTCTTC. Amino acid sequence: CAVARSWVDEQFF.